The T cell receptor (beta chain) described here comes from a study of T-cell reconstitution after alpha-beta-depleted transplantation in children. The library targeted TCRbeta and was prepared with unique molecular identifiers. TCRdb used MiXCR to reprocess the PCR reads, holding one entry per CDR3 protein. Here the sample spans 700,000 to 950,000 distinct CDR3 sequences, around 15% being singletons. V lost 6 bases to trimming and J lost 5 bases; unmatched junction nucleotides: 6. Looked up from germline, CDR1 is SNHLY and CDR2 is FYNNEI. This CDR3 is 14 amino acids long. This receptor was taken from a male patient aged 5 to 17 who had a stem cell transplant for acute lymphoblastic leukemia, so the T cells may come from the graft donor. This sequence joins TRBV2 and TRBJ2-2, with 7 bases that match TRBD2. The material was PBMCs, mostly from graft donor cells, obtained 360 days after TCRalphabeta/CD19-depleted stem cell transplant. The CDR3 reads CASRWDYSTGELFF. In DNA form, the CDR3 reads TGTGCCAGCAGGTGGGACTACTCGACCGGGGAGCTGTTTTTT.